The rows below give T cell receptor beta chains drawn from one sample of a study of cytomegalovirus exposure and HLA in healthy donors. Assay used: immunoSEQ multiplex PCR; TCRdb lists only in-frame clones, some missing. The sample has fewer than 120,000 clones; 70% to 85% are singletons. Specimen: PBMCs. The origin of the receptors is a man aged 25-45 years in good health and CMV-seropositive. CDR3s include the opening cysteine and the closing phenylalanine or tryptophan. D genes are given only for firm matches. A row's size may be missing; if present it is once, few, many or a size class.

d_gene	j_gene	v_gene	abundance	CDR3nt	CDR3aa
NA	TRBJ2-7	TRBV11-3	NA	TGTGCCAGCAGCTTAGTGGCGGGGAGGACCTACGAGCAGTACTTC	CASSLVAGRTYEQYF
NA	TRBJ2-1	TRBV5-6	NA	TGTGCCAGCAGCTGGGGGGAAGTGGGGTTGGGTGAGCAGTTCTTC	CASSWGEVGLGEQFF
NA	TRBJ2-3	TRBV30	NA	TGTGCCTGGAGCGCCGACCGGGTTCAGACTACGCAGTATTTT	CAWSADRVQTTQYF
TRBD1	TRBJ2-3	TRBV27	NA	TGTGCCAGCAGCCCAGGGGGAAACACAGATACGCAGTATTTT	CASSPGGNTDTQYF
NA	TRBJ1-1	TRBV30	NA	TGTGCCTGGAGTGTACTCCTCCCAGGCGAAGCTTTCTTT	CAWSVLLPGEAFF
TRBD2	TRBJ2-7	TRBV4-2	NA	TGTGCCAGCAGCCGGGAATATGCCGGGACTAGCCTCTCCTACGAGCAGTACTTC	CASSREYAGTSLSYEQYF
NA	TRBJ1-6	TRBV4-1	NA	TGCGCCAGCAGCCAAGAAATCTCCGTAGGATTCGGGGAAGCGAATTCACCCCTCCACTTT	CASSQEISVGFGEANSPLHF
NA	TRBJ1-3	TRBV4-2	NA	TGTGCCAGCAGACCTACCCTCCGGGGGAGAGAGAGAAACACCATATATTTT	CASRPTLRGRERNTIYF
TRBD1	TRBJ1-5	TRBV10-2	once	TGCGCCAGCAGTGACGGACAGGGTAGCAATCAGCCCCAGCATTTT	CASSDGQGSNQPQHF
NA	TRBJ2-1	TRBV27	NA	TGTGCCAGCAGTGCCCTGGGGCGCAGGAATGAGCAGTTCTTC	CASSALGRRNEQFF
TRBD1	TRBJ2-7	TRBV6-5	NA	TGTGCCAGCAGCTATCCGGGACAGGGGGTCGACGAGCAGTACTTC	CASSYPGQGVDEQYF
TRBD1	TRBJ1-2	TRBV30	NA	TGTGCCTGGAGTACAGGGGGCTCTGGCTACACCTTC	CAWSTGGSGYTF
TRBD1	TRBJ2-7	TRBV29-1	NA	TGCAGCGTTGTTTGGGACAGTCTCGGGTACGAGCAGTACTTC	CSVVWDSLGYEQYF
NA	TRBJ2-7	TRBV7-9	NA	TGTTCCAGCAGCCGGGGCTACGAGCAGTACTTC	CSSSRGYEQYF
NA	TRBJ1-1	TRBV4-3	NA	TGCGCCAGCAGCCAAGAAACCGGGCAGGGCAGAAATGCTGAAGCTTTCTTT	CASSQETGQGRNAEAFF
TRBD1	TRBJ1-1	TRBV28	NA	TGTGCCAGCACCACCTACAGGGGAACTGAAGCTTTCTTT	CASTTYRGTEAFF
TRBD2	TRBJ2-3	TRBV2	NA	TGTGCCAGCAGCCCCCCACGGGGGGGCACAGATACGCAGTATTTT	CASSPPRGGTDTQYF
TRBD2	TRBJ2-5	TRBV9	NA	TGTGCCAGCAGCGTAGAGGCGGGGGGGGAAGGGGAGACCCAGTACTTC	CASSVEAGGEGETQYF
NA	TRBJ2-7	TRBV12-5	NA	TGTGCTAGTGGTCACCAGGGGGGAGAGTACTTC	CASGHQGGEYF
NA	TRBJ2-6	TRBV21-1	NA	TGTGCCAGCAGCAAACCGACGGGACAGGGGGCCAACGTCCTGACTTTC	CASSKPTGQGANVLTF
TRBD2	TRBJ2-1	TRBV10-3	NA	TGTGCCATCAGGACTAGCGGGGGGGATGAGCAGTTCTTC	CAIRTSGGDEQFF
NA	TRBJ2-7	TRBV7-2	once	TGTGCCAGCACCCTGGACAGTAGTCTTTACGAGCAGTACTTC	CASTLDSSLYEQYF
NA	TRBJ2-3	TRBV25-1	once	TGTGCCAGCAGTGAGCCGGGGAAGACAGATACGCAGTATTTT	CASSEPGKTDTQYF
TRBD2	TRBJ2-3	TRBV4-1	NA	TGCGCCAGCAGCCATGAACTAGCGGGGGGGCCAGATACGCAGTATTTT	CASSHELAGGPDTQYF
TRBD1	TRBJ1-2	TRBV7-2	NA	TGTGCCAGCAGCTTTACACAGGGGGCGGGAGGCTACACCTTC	CASSFTQGAGGYTF
TRBD1	TRBJ1-1	TRBV7-2	medium-sized	TGTGCCAGCAGCTTCGAGGGGGCAAGGACTTTCTTT	CASSFEGARTFF
NA	TRBJ2-2	TRBV29-1	NA	TGCAGCATACTAGTTCGGGGTAGGAACACCGGGGAGCTGTTTTTT	CSILVRGRNTGELFF
NA	TRBJ2-2	TRBV6-6	few	TGTGCCAGCAGGCAGGTCGGGGAGCTGTTTTTT	CASRQVGELFF
NA	TRBJ1-2	TRBV15	NA	TGTGCCACCACGATAGGGGATAACTATGGCTACACCTTC	CATTIGDNYGYTF
TRBD2	TRBJ2-5	TRBV5-4	NA	TGTGCCAGCAGCTTGGGTAGCGGGGAGACCCAGTACTTC	CASSLGSGETQYF
NA	TRBJ1-2	TRBV27	NA	TGTGCCAGCAGTTTATCACCCAGGGTCTCGATCTATGGCTACACCTTC	CASSLSPRVSIYGYTF
TRBD2	TRBJ2-2	TRBV18	NA	TGTGCCAGCTCACCAGCCCTAGCGGCCGAAAGGACCGGGGAGCTGTTTTTT	CASSPALAAERTGELFF
TRBD2	TRBJ2-1	TRBV10-2	NA	TGCGCCACAAAGGGGACTATAGTCCATGAGCAGTTCTTC	CATKGTIVHEQFF
TRBD2	TRBJ2-5	TRBV27	NA	TGTGCCAGCCGCGGGGGGAGCGGGGGGGGGAGGGAGACCCAGTACTTC	CASRGGSGGGRETQYF
TRBD1	TRBJ2-5	TRBV6-1	NA	TGTGCCAGCTCACCTCTCGAAGGGGGCGGAGAGACCCAGTACTTC	CASSPLEGGGETQYF
TRBD2	TRBJ2-3	TRBV2	NA	TGTGCCAGCAGTGAGCCTAGCGGGGAGAGCACAGATACGCAGTATTTT	CASSEPSGESTDTQYF